This TCR beta chain was recovered during a study of OX40 agonist ivuxolimab in advanced cancers. Germline V gene sequence: CDR1 SGHRS, CDR2 YFSETQ. This CDR3 is 15 amino acids long. V was trimmed by 2 bases and J by 5 bases, leaving 16 bases between them. Individuals having autoimmune disease history or systemic immunosuppression were not enrolled. The table came from immunoSEQ multiplex PCR; TCRdb's copy has only in-frame clones and leaves some out. Counted here are roughly 72,000 clones, 65% to 85% occurring once; the ten biggest clones make up around 5%. The TCR sequence derives from an adult with an advanced solid tumor such as melanoma, head and neck, liver or kidney cancer. The chain recombines TRBV5-1 with TRBJ2-5; D perhaps matches TRBD2 (5 bases). Sequenced here: CD4+ or CD8+ T cells sorted from blood, sampled in a trial of the OX40 agonist ivuxolimab. In nucleotides, the CDR3 is TGCGCCAGCAGCTTATCCGGGGAGTTTTCGGAGACCCAGTACTTC. Encoded protein: CASSLSGEFSETQYF. The variable domain in full, with the rest retrieved from reference TRBV5-1 and TRBJ2-5, is KAGVTQTPRYLIKTRGQQVTLSCSPISGHRSVSWYQQTPGQGLQFLFEYFSETQRNKGNFPGRFSGRQFSNSRSEMNVSTLELGDSALYLCASSLSGEFSETQYFGPGTRLLVL.